These 32 T cell receptor beta chains were all obtained from the same sample, sequenced in a study of blood T cells in healthy people across ages. With a J-beta primer mix and a sample-barcoded 5' primer, a second PCR ran about 7 to 11 cycles. Each CDR3 protein is one row after TCRdb ran MiXCR on the 5' RACE reads. This sample has roughly 1,100,000 distinct CDR3 sequences, with roughly a quarter found just once. These same records also appear under a second study, on T cells of mothers and their children.

Sequenced: blood. These TCRs come from a girl aged 2-10 years in good health.

In this sample, this clonotype turned up a few times. The DNA for the CDR3 is TGCAGCGTTGGGGGCCTCGGGCCGGGAGAAAATGGGGGCTACACCTTC. Translated: CSVGGLGPGENGGYTF. The gene calls are TRBV29-1 and TRBJ1-2, with a tentative D call TRBD1 (5 bases). With 4 bases removed from V and 8 bases from J, the gap between germline ends came to 26 bases. The CDR3 sequence is 16 residues long. CDR1 and CDR2 from the germline V gene are SQVTM and ANQGSEA.

V gene TRBV4-3 combines with J gene TRBJ2-3; D gene unclear. Germline V gene lookup returns CDR1 LGHNA and CDR2 YSLEER. CDR3 length: 15 residues. Trimming removed 0 bases from V and 5 bases from J, with 12 bases in between. CDR3 protein: CASSQETSRLDTQYF. In DNA form, the CDR3 reads TGCGCCAGCAGCCAAGAAACCAGTAGGCTAGATACGCAGTATTTT.

The V gene is TRBV14, the J gene TRBJ2-5; D ambiguous. CDR3 length: 13 residues. V was clipped by 1 base and J by 3 bases, with 6 bases between them. CDR1 and CDR2 (germline): SGHDN, FVKESK. CDR3 nucleotide sequence: TGTGCCAGCAGCCAAGCGCTGGAAGAGACCCAGTACTTC. It translates to CASSQALEETQYF.

This clonotype has a handful of counts. This sequence joins TRBV20-1 and TRBJ1-1, with TRBD1 matching 8 bases. The V gene end was trimmed by 3 bases and the J gene end by 3 bases; junction bases not matched to a gene: 9. The CDR3 sequence is 15 residues long. Germline V lookup: CDR1 DFQATT, CDR2 SNEGSKA (reference sequence). CDR3 coding DNA: TGCAGTGCTAGTAGTGTGGACAGGGAAGACACTGAAGCTTTCTTT. Protein product: CSASSVDREDTEAFF.

This clonotype has more than one count but fewer than ten. The CDR3 coding sequence is TGTGCCAGCAGTTTATCTGGGTATCTCGCAGATACGCAGTATTTT. Translated: CASSLSGYLADTQYF. The rearrangement joins TRBV12-3 or TRBV12-4 to TRBJ2-3; unclear D gene. The CDR3 consists of 15 residues. The V and J ends lost 2 bases and 4 bases respectively, with 13 bases between them.

This clonotype was counted between two and nine times. The chain recombines TRBV7-2 with TRBJ1-5, with D maybe TRBD1 (6 bases). The CDR3 is 17 amino acids. Trimming stripped 4 bases from V and 1 base from J, with 17 bases between. The germline V gene has CDR1 SGHTA and CDR2 FQGNSA. DNA of the CDR3: TGTGCCAGCAGCTCCCTAGGAGGCAGGGGAAGCAATCAGCCCCAGCATTTT. Protein sequence: CASSSLGGRGSNQPQHF.

The chain uses TRBV29-1 and TRBJ2-1, with D possibly being TRBD1 (7 bases). This CDR3 spans 13 amino acids. CDR1 is SQVTM and CDR2 is ANQGSEA in the germline V gene. Trimming took off 6 bases at V and 9 bases at J, with 18 bases between the two ends. CDR3 amino acids: CSVYQFQGGEQFF. The CDR3 bases are TGCAGCGTCTACCAATTTCAGGGGGGTGAGCAGTTCTTC.

The chain uses TRBV11-2 and TRBJ2-1; TRBD1 is a possible D gene (6 bases). This CDR3 is built from 13 residues. CDR1 SGHAT and CDR2 FQNNGV come from the germline V gene. V lost 3 bases, J lost 10 bases, and 13 bases lay in between. In DNA form, the CDR3 reads TGTGCCAGCAGCTTTACAGGGTCTGGCGAGCAGTTCTTC. This translates into CASSFTGSGEQFF.

This sequence joins TRBV7-9 and TRBJ1-4; D is unclear. This CDR3 has 12 amino acids. V lost 3 bases, J lost 5 bases, and 4 bases lay in between. Per germline, CDR1 SEHNR and CDR2 FQNEAQ (reference sequence). The CDR3 sequence is CASSFQNEKLFF. The CDR3 DNA reads TGTGCCAGCAGCTTTCAAAATGAAAAACTGTTTTTT. Full variable domain (outside the CDR3, taken from reference TRBV7-9 and TRBJ1-4): DTGVSQNPRHKITKRGQNVTFRCDPISEHNRLYWYRQTLGQGPEFLTYFQNEAQLEKSRLLSDRFSAERPKGSFSTLEIQRTEQGDSAMYLCASSFQNEKLFFGSGTQLSVL.

This clonotype was detected only a few times. The V call is TRBV5-1, the J call TRBJ2-5; unclear D gene. The tail of the sequence fits TRBJ2-1 better, so the J call may be wrong. Germline CDR1 and CDR2: SGHRS and YFSETQ. The CDR3 spans 14 residues. The CDR3 DNA is TGCGCCAGCAGCCACACGGACCAATACAATGAGCAGTTCTTC. Protein sequence: CASSHTDQYNEQFF.

A few counts support this clonotype. The V call is TRBV4-3, the J call TRBJ2-5; maybe TRBD2 (6 bases). Germline V gene sequence: CDR1 LGHNA, CDR2 YSLEER. The CDR3 has 16 residues. V lost 2 bases and J lost 0, with 13 bases in between. CDR3 loop: CASSQFVAENQETQYF. The CDR3 DNA follows: TGCGCCAGCAGCCAATTTGTAGCGGAAAACCAAGAGACCCAGTACTTC.

This rearrangement joins TRBV6-1 to TRBJ2-5; 7 nucleotides match TRBD1. The J call may be in error: the DNA end matches TRBJ2-7 better. Germline CDR1 reads MNHNS; CDR2 reads SASEGT. The CDR3 consists of 13 residues. CDR3 in amino acids: CASSQGGINEQYF. The CDR3 nucleotides are TGTGCCAGCAGCCAAGGGGGCATCAACGAGCAGTACTTC.

The J gene is TRBJ1-1, the V gene TRBV5-1, with 10 bases matching TRBD1. The germline V gene encodes CDR1 SGHRS and CDR2 YFSETQ. This CDR3 contains 15 residues. V was clipped by 6 bases and J by 7 bases; unmatched bases: 12. In DNA form, the CDR3 reads TGCGCCAGCACTTGGACAGGGGGTAACACCTTTGAAGCTTTCTTT. This codes for CASTWTGGNTFEAFF.

The CDR3 DNA is TGTGCCAGCACCCGGGTAGAACGTATAGATACGCAGTATTTT. It codes for CASTRVERIDTQYF. This chain joins TRBV12-3 or TRBV12-4 and TRBJ2-3; D remains unclear. V lost 7 bases, J lost 5 bases, and 16 bases lay in between. This CDR3 is 14 amino acids long.

The chain links TRBV11-1 to TRBJ2-4; D is possibly TRBD2 (6 bases). The V end was cut by 8 bases, the J end by 5 bases, with 16 bases between. The CDR3 is 14 residues long. The V gene's germline CDR1 is SGHAT and CDR2 FQDESV (reference sequence). The CDR3 nucleotides are TGTGCCAGCGGGACTGTGCGCGAGGAAAACATTCAGTACTTC. Encoded protein: CASGTVREENIQYF.

This clonotype was seen repeatedly, ten times or more. The chain employs TRBV5-1 and TRBJ2-7; D possibly matches TRBD1 or TRBD2 (5 bases each). This CDR3 region has 14 residues. With 3 bases removed from V and 2 bases from J, the gap between germline ends came to 12 bases. CDR1 SGHRS and CDR2 YFSETQ come from the germline V gene. The CDR3 loop is CASSSTGPAYEQYF. The DNA of the CDR3 is TGCGCCAGCAGCTCAACGGGGCCTGCCTACGAGCAGTACTTC. Together with reference TRBV5-1 and TRBJ2-7, the CDR3 gives the full variable domain: KAGVTQTPRYLIKTRGQQVTLSCSPISGHRSVSWYQQTPGQGLQFLFEYFSETQRNKGNFPGRFSGRQFSNSRSEMNVSTLELGDSALYLCASSSTGPAYEQYFGPGTRLTVT.

The CDR3 protein is CSATIPGTSSYNEQFF. In nucleotides, the CDR3 is TGCAGTGCTACTATACCCGGGACCAGCTCCTACAATGAGCAGTTCTTC. The chain has TRBV20-1 and TRBJ2-1, with D perhaps given as TRBD1 or TRBD2 (5 bases each). Trimming pared 4 bases from V and 0 bases from J, leaving 16 bases between. The CDR3 totals 16 residues. CDR1 and CDR2 from the germline V gene are DFQATT and SNEGSKA (reference sequence).

This clonotype has only a few counts. The genes are TRBV29-1 and TRBJ2-5; D is unresolved. The length of the CDR3 is 13 residues. The germline CDR1 and CDR2 sequences are SQVTM and ANQGSEA. The germline V and J ends were trimmed by 4 bases and 1 base, with 10 bases remaining between them. The CDR3 here is CSVVPAVQETQYF. In nucleotides, the CDR3 is TGCAGCGTTGTGCCTGCGGTCCAAGAGACCCAGTACTTC.

This sequence joins TRBV28 and TRBJ2-3, with 8 bases identical to TRBD1. Trimming at V came to 6 bases and at J to 0 bases, leaving 11 bases not matched to a gene. CDR3 size: 17 residues. Germline CDR1 MDHEN, CDR2 SYDVKM. CDR3 region: CASSLLSRTGSTDTQYF. CDR3 coding DNA: TGTGCCAGCAGCCTTCTCTCAAGGACAGGGAGCACAGATACGCAGTATTTT.

This clonotype was counted a few times. The chain carries TRBV4-2 and TRBJ2-7, with a weak D call TRBD1 (6 bases). Trimming cost V 4 bases and J 1 base, with 14 bases left between them. There are 15 residues in the CDR3. Germline V lookup: CDR1 LGHNA, CDR2 YNFKEQ. The CDR3 loop reads CASSPENRVSYEQYF. DNA for the CDR3: TGTGCCAGCAGCCCAGAGAACAGGGTTTCCTACGAGCAGTACTTC.

This chain links TRBV15 with TRBJ1-6; TRBD1 matches 8 bases. The CDR3 has 14 residues. V shed 2 bases, J shed 7 bases, and the junction held 1 base outside the gene matches. The germline CDR1 and CDR2 sequences are LNHNV and YYDKDF (reference sequence). CDR3 loop: CATSRQGANSPLHF. For the CDR3, the DNA is TGTGCCACCAGCAGACAGGGGGCGAATTCACCCCTCCACTTT.

This clonotype was counted between two and nine times. The chain uses TRBV12-3 or TRBV12-4 and TRBJ2-5; D remains ambiguous. The assigned J gene may be wrong: the sequence end matches TRBJ2-1 better. The CDR3 spans 11 residues. This chain's CDR3 is CASSSIHEQFF. For the CDR3, the DNA is TGTGCCAGCAGTTCAATTCATGAGCAGTTCTTC.

The chain joins TRBV6-2 or TRBV6-3 to TRBJ2-5; no reliable D call. TRBJ2-1 explains the end of the DNA better; the J call may be wrong. Per the germline V gene, CDR1 is MNHEY and CDR2 is SVGEGT. This CDR3 has 13 residues. This CDR3 reads CASRPNLYNEQFF. The CDR3 nucleotides are TGTGCCAGCAGGCCGAATCTATACAATGAGCAGTTCTTC.

This clonotype was seen a handful of times. The rearrangement links TRBV11-2 to TRBJ2-1; D is perhaps TRBD2 (5 bases). CDR3 length: 16 residues. Per the germline V gene, CDR1 is SGHAT and CDR2 is FQNNGV. V was cut by 5 bases and J by 4 bases, with 18 bases left in between. The CDR3 is CASSPLYSGIYNEQFF. In DNA, the CDR3 is TGTGCCAGCAGCCCACTGTACTCGGGGATATACAATGAGCAGTTCTTC.

In its sample, this clonotype was seen a few times. This chain uses TRBV11-1 with TRBJ2-7; D gene unclear. V lost 2 bases and J 7 bases, leaving 12 bases between the germline ends. Germline CDR1 and CDR2: SGHAT and FQDESV (reference sequence). The CDR3 contains 13 residues. CDR3: CASSLIPSGEQYF. The CDR3 DNA sequence: TGTGCCAGCAGCTTAATTCCGTCCGGGGAGCAGTACTTC.

The V call is TRBV2, the J call TRBJ2-4; 7 nucleotides line up with TRBD1. Trimming at V came to 3 bases and at J to 0 bases, leaving 8 bases not matched to a gene. The CDR3 is made up of 17 amino acids. CDR1 is SNHLY, CDR2 FYNNEI, per germline. CDR3 in amino acids: CASSEWGQMLAKNIQYF. CDR3 DNA sequence: TGTGCCAGCAGTGAGTGGGGACAGATGTTAGCCAAAAACATTCAGTACTTC.

This clonotype showed up just a few times. The chain couples TRBV20-1 to TRBJ2-5; 12 bases agree with TRBD2. The tail of the sequence fits TRBJ2-1 better, so the J call may be wrong. The CDR3 covers 14 residues. Germline V lookup: CDR1 DFQATT, CDR2 SNEGSKA (reference sequence). CDR3 residues: CSARRTSGIDEQFF. The CDR3 region has the DNA TGCAGTGCTAGGAGGACTAGCGGGATCGATGAGCAGTTCTTC.

The rearrangement joins TRBV12-3 or TRBV12-4 to TRBJ2-1; 11 bases are a match to TRBD2. This CDR3 has 16 amino acids. The V and J ends lost 4 bases and 5 bases, in that order; junction bases with no gene match: 7. The CDR3 bases are TGTGCCAGCAGTTACCTAGCGGGAGGAGGAAACAATGAGCAGTTCTTC. It translates to CASSYLAGGGNNEQFF.

The chain links TRBV28 to TRBJ2-7; TRBD1 is a possible D gene (5 bases). The CDR3 spans 15 residues. Trimming shortened V by 2 bases and J by 5 bases, and 16 bases separated the two germline ends. Per germline, CDR1 MDHEN and CDR2 SYDVKM. This CDR3 reads CASSLAQSWGNEQYF. As DNA, the CDR3 is TGTGCCAGCAGTTTAGCCCAGTCATGGGGCAACGAGCAGTACTTC. Full variable domain (missing parts from reference TRBV28 and TRBJ2-7): DVKVTQSSRYLVKRTGEKVFLECVQDMDHENMFWYRQDPGLGLRLIYFSYDVKMKEKGDIPEGYSVSREKKERFSLILESASTNQTSMYLCASSLAQSWGNEQYFGPGTRLTVT.

The chain uses TRBV5-1 and TRBJ2-5, with TRBD2 matching 11 bases. Gene TRBJ2-1 matches the end of the DNA better, so the J call may be wrong. The CDR3 runs to 16 residues. CDR1 is SGHRS, CDR2 YFSETQ, per germline. The CDR3 DNA sequence: TGCGCCAGCAGCTTGTACCTGACTAGCGGGAATGATGAGCAGTTCTTC. Translated, it gives CASSLYLTSGNDEQFF.

The rearrangement links TRBV3-1 to TRBJ1-3; D uncertain. Trimming removed 6 bases at V and 1 base at J, with 16 bases between. Germline CDR1 is LGHDT and CDR2 is YNNKEL (reference sequence). The CDR3 extends over 16 amino acids. The CDR3 DNA follows: TGTGCCAGCAGTCGAACTTCGCAGCAGTCTGGAAACACCATATATTTT. Protein product: CASSRTSQQSGNTIYF.

The gene calls are TRBV20-1 and TRBJ1-2; D remains ambiguous. CDR1 is DFQATT and CDR2 is SNEGSKA in the germline V gene (reference sequence). Trimming stripped 5 bases from V and 4 bases from J, with 8 bases between. The CDR3 has 11 amino acids. The CDR3 is CSADVGYGYTF. For the CDR3, the DNA is TGCAGTGCTGACGTCGGCTATGGCTACACCTTC.